This TCR beta chain is from a study of blood T cell repertoires in COVID-19. Across the study: T cells, B-cell-depleted T cells, or PBMCs provided the cDNA or gDNA that served as material.

Profiled with immunoSEQ multiplex PCR; TCRdb holds only in-frame clones, not every one. The sample holds some 360,000 clones, around 87% seen once. This CDR3 contains 16 residues. Germline CDR1 is MNHNY and CDR2 is SVGAGI (reference sequence). J was trimmed by 5 bases and V by 5 bases; bases with no gene match: 9. The V and J genes are TRBV6-6 and TRBJ2-5, with 12 nucleotides matching TRBD2. The clonotype originates from a woman aged 60-70 years with COVID-19, enrolled during active disease. The sequenced sample consisted of peripheral blood. The chain's CDR3 is CASSRLAGATGETQYF. CDR3 coding DNA: TGTGCCAGCAGTCGACTAGCGGGGGCCACGGGGGAGACCCAGTACTTC.